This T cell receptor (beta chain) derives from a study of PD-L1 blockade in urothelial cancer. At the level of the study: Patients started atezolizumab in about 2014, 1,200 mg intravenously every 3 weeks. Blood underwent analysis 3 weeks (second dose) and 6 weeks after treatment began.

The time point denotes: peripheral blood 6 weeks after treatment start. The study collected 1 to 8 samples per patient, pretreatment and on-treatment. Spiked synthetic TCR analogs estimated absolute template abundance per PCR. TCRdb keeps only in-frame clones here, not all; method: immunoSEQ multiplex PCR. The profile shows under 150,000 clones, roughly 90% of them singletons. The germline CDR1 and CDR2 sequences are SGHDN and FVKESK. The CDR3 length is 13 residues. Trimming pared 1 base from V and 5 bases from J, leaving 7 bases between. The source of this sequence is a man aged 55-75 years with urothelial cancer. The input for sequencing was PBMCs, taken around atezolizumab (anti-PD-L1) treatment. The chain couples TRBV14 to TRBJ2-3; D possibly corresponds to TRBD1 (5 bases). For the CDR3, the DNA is TGTGCCAGCAGCCAAGCAGGGTTAGATACGCAGTATTTT. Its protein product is CASSQAGLDTQYF.